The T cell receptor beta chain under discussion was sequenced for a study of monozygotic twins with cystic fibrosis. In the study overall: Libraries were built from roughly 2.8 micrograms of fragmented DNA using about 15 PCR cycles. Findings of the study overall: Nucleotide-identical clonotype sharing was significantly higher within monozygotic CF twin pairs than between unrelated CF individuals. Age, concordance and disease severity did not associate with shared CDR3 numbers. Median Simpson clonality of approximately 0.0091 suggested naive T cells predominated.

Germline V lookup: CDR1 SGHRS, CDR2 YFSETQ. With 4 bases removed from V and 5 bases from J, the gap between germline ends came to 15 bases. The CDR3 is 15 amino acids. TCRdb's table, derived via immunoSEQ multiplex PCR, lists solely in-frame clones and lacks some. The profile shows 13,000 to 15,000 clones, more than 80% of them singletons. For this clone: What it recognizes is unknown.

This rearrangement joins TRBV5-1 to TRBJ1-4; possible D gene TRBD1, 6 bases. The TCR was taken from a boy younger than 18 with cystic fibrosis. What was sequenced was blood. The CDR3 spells CASSRQGTWNEKLFF. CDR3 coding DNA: TGCGCCAGCAGCCGCCAGGGGACATGGAATGAAAAACTGTTTTTT.